Following are 9 T cell receptor beta chains from one sample sequenced in a study of shared clonotypes between healthy human individuals. Measured with immunoSEQ multiplex PCR; TCRdb has only the in-frame clones, and not every one. The sample lists approximately 940,000 clones; over 60% were seen once. The sequenced sample was memory CD4+ T cells sorted from blood. Subset here: CD45RA-negative fraction. Source of these receptors: a man aged 18 to 30 in good health.

The chain uses TRBV28 and TRBJ2-7; D perhaps matches TRBD1 (5 bases). The V gene's germline CDR1 is MDHEN and CDR2 SYDVKM. Trimming removed 4 bases from V and 6 bases from J, with 16 bases in between. The CDR3 runs 14 residues. In DNA, the CDR3 is TGTGCCAGCAGTTCGGCTGGAGTTGGGGCCGAGCAGTACTTC. It is translated as CASSSAGVGAEQYF.

In its sample, this clone was seen many times. The identical CDR3 is also encoded by other nucleotide sequences in the sample. The J gene is TRBJ2-3, the V gene TRBV29-1, with 9 positions matching TRBD2. Germline V gives CDR1 SQVTM, CDR2 ANQGSEA. Trimming at V came to 4 bases and at J to 4 bases, leaving 12 bases not matched to a gene. CDR3 length: 16 residues. The CDR3, as DNA: TGCAGCGTTGGAGCCGCGGCGGGAGGGCCGGCAGATACGCAGTATTTT. Protein: CSVGAAAGGPADTQYF.

This clone was detected many times. J is TRBJ1-1 and V is TRBV29-1; D ambiguous. The CDR3 is made up of 12 amino acids. Germline CDR1 is SQVTM and CDR2 is ANQGSEA. Trimming left V 6 bases short and J 1 base short, with 9 bases between. The CDR3 protein is CSVTPENTEAFF. The CDR3 region has the DNA TGCAGCGTCACCCCGGAGAACACTGAAGCTTTCTTT.

The chain uses TRBV6-1 and TRBJ1-4; D uncertain. CDR3 length: 14 residues. Germline loops: CDR1 MNHNS, CDR2 SASEGT. Between the trimmed V and J ends, which lost 2 bases and 8 bases, there was a span of 12 bases. CDR3 DNA sequence: TGTGCCAGCAGTGAAAAAGTGGTGGGGGAAAAACTGTTTTTT. Translation gives CASSEKVVGEKLFF.

The chain recombines TRBV2 with TRBJ1-1; D gene ambiguous. Deletions cut 10 bases from V and 0 bases from J, with 18 bases between. There are 15 residues in the CDR3. The V gene's germline CDR1 is SNHLY and CDR2 FYNNEI. In nucleotides, the CDR3 is TGTGCCACCAGCCCCCCGGAACACTTGAACACTGAAGCTTTCTTT. It is translated as CATSPPEHLNTEAFF.

This clone was seen only a few times. The chain is built from TRBV7-4 and TRBJ1-5; D gene unclear. In germline, CDR1 is SGHVT, CDR2 SQSDAQ. V was trimmed by 4 bases and J by 9 bases, leaving 10 bases between them. This CDR3 region has 12 residues. CDR3 nucleotide sequence: TGTGCCAGCAGCTCCCAGCGGGGGCCCCAGCATTTT. This gives the protein CASSSQRGPQHF.

This sequence joins TRBV2 and TRBJ1-5; no clear D. The V gene lost 6 bases and the J gene lost 4 bases, with 10 bases spanning the gap. The CDR3 consists of 13 residues. CDR1 and CDR2 (germline): SNHLY, FYNNEI. In nucleotides, the CDR3 is TGTGCCAGCAGCCTGACGGAAAATCAGCCCCAGCATTTT. This gives the protein CASSLTENQPQHF.

This clone appeared a few times. The rearrangement uses TRBV10-2 and TRBJ2-5, with 9 bases matching TRBD2. The closer fit of TRBJ2-7 to the DNA end suggests the J call may be wrong. The CDR3 has 15 amino acids. The germline V gene encodes CDR1 WSHSY and CDR2 SAAADI. In DNA, the CDR3 is TGCGCCAGCAGTGATTTGGCGGGAGGGCCGGGCGAGCAGTACTTC. The encoded protein is CASSDLAGGPGEQYF.

The V gene is TRBV28, the J gene TRBJ1-2, with D possibly TRBD1 on 5 matching bases. The CDR3 consists of 16 residues. V was cut by 3 bases and J by 6 bases, with 20 bases left in between. CDR1 MDHEN and CDR2 SYDVKM come from the germline V gene. The CDR3 sequence is CASSFGGGASLDGYTF. The DNA of the CDR3 is TGTGCCAGCAGTTTCGGGGGGGGAGCCAGTTTAGATGGCTACACCTTC.